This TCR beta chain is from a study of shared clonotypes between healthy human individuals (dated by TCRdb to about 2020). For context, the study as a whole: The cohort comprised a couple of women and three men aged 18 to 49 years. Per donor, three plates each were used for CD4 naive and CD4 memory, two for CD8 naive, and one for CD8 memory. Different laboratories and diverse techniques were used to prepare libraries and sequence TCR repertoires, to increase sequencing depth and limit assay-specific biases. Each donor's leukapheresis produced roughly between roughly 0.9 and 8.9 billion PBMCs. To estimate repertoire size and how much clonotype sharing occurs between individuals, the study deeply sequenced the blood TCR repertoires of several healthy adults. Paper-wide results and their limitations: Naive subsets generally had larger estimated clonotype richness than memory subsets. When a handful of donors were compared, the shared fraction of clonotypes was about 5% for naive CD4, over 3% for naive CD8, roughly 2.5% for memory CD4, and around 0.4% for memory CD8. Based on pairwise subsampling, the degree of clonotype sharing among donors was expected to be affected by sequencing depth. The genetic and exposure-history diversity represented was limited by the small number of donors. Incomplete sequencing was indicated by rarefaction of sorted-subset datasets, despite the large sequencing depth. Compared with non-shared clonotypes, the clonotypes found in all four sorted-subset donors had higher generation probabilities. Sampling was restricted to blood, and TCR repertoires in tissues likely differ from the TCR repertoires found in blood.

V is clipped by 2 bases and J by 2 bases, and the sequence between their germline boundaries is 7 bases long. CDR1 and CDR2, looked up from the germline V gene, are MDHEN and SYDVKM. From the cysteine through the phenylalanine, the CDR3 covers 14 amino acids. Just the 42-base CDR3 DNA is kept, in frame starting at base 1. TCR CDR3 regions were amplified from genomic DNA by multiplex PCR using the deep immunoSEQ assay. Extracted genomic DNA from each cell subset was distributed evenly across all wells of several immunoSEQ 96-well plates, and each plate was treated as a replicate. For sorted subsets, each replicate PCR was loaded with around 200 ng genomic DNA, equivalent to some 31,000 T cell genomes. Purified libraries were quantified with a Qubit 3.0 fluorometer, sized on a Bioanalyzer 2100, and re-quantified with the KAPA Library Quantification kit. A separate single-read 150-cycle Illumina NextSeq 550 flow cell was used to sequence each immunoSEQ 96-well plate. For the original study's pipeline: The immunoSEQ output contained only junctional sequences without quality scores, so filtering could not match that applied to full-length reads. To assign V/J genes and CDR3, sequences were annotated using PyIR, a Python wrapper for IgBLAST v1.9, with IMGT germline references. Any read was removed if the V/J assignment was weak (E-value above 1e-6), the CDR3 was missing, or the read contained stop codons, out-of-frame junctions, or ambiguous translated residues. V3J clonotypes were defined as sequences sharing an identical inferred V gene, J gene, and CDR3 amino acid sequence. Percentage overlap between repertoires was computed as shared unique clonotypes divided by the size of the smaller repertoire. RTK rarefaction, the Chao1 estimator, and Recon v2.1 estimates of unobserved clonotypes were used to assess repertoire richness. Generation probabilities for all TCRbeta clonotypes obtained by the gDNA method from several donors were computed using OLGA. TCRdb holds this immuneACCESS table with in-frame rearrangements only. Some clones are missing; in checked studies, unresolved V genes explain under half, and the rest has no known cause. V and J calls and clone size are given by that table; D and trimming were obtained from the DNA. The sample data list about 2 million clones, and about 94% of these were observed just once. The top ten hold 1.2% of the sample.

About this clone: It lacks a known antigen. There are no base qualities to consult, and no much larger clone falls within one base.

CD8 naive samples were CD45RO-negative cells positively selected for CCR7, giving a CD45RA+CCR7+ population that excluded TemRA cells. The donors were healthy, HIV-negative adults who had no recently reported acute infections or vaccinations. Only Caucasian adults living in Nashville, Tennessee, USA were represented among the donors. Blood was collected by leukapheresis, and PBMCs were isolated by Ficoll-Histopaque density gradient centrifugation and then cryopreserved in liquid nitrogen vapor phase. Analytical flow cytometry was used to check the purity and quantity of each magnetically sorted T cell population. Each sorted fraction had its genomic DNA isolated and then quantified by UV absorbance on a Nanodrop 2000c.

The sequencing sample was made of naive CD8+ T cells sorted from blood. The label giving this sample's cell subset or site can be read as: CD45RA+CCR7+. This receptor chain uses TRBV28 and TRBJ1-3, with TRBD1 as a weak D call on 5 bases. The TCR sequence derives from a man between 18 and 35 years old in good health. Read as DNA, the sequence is TGTGCCAGCAGTTTAGTAGGGGCTGGAAACACCATATATTTT. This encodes CASSLVGAGNTIYF.